This TCR beta chain was recorded in a study of control samples from healthy donors and cancer patients. The junction had 7 bases not matched to a gene; V was cut back by 0 bases and J by 1 base. The CDR3 has 17 amino acids. Per germline, CDR1 MDHEN and CDR2 SYDVKM. This clone was detected once. This table comes from immunoSEQ multiplex PCR, and its TCRdb copy is limited to in-frame clones, with some not included. In the table there are approximately 85,000 clones, about 89% of which are singletons. The sample comprised blood. This TCR was recovered from an older woman in good health. The chain joins TRBV28 to TRBJ2-3; 7 nucleotides align to TRBD1. This CDR3 is CASSLWAGGGRTDTQYF. The CDR3 DNA is TGTGCCAGCAGTTTATGGGCAGGGGGTGGGCGCACAGATACGCAGTATTTT.